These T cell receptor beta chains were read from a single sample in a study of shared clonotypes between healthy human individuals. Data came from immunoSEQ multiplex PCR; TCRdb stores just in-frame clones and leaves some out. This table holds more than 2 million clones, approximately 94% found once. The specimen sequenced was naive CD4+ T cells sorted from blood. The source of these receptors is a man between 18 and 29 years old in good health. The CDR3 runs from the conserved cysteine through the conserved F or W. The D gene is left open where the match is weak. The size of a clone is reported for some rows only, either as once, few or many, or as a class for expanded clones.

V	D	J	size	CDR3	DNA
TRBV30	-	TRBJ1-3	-	CAWSNDSGNTIYF	TGTGCCTGGAGTAATGACTCTGGAAACACCATATATTTT
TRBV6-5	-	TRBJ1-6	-	CASSPQGGSPLHF	TGTGCCAGCAGTCCACAGGGAGGCTCACCCCTCCACTTT
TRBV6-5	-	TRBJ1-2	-	CASTSPTGYGYTF	TGTGCCAGCACCTCACCCACAGGCTATGGCTACACCTTC
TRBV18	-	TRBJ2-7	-	CASSPPGILSYEQYF	TGTGCCAGCTCACCACCGGGCATTCTATCCTACGAGCAGTACTTC
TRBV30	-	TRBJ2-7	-	CAWSVVRPTYEQYF	TGTGCCTGGAGTGTAGTACGGCCGACCTACGAGCAGTACTTC
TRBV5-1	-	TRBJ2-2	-	CASADGTNTGELFF	TGCGCCAGTGCGGACGGAACGAACACCGGGGAGCTGTTTTTT
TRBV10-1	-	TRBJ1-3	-	CASSGVPGNTIYF	TGCGCCAGCAGTGGAGTCCCTGGAAACACCATATATTTT
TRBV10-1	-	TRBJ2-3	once	CASSKTTPTSTDTQYF	TGCGCCAGCAGTAAGACAACCCCTACTAGCACAGATACGCAGTATTTT
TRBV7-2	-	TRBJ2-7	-	CASSPGYSSYEQYF	TGTGCCAGCAGCCCCGGGTACTCCTCCTACGAGCAGTACTTC
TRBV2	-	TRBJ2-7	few	CASTPSSYEQYF	TGTGCCAGCACCCCAAGCTCCTACGAGCAGTACTTC
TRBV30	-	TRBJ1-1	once	CAWSVRNTEAFF	TGTGCCTGGAGTGTCAGGAACACTGAAGCTTTCTTT
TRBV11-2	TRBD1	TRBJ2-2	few	CASSPGPMQGAGTGELFF	TGTGCCAGCAGCCCGGGACCAATGCAGGGGGCAGGCACCGGGGAGCTGTTTTTT
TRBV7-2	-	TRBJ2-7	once	CASSLVWSSYEQYF	TGTGCCAGCAGCTTAGTTTGGAGCTCCTACGAGCAGTACTTC
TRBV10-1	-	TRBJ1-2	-	CATHPEGKQGGGYTF	TGCGCCACACACCCCGAGGGGAAACAGGGAGGTGGCTACACCTTC
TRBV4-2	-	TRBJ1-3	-	CASSQEVRGGTSGNTIYF	TGTGCCAGCAGCCAAGAAGTAAGAGGAGGGACCTCTGGAAACACCATATATTTT
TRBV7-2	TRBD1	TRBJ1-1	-	CASSWGQVNTEAFF	TGTGCCAGCAGCTGGGGACAGGTTAACACTGAAGCTTTCTTT
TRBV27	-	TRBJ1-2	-	CASSLSANYGYTF	TGTGCCAGCAGTTTGTCGGCTAACTATGGCTACACCTTC
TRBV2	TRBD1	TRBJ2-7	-	CASRSPQGASYEQYF	TGTGCCAGCCGTAGTCCACAGGGGGCCTCCTACGAGCAGTACTTC
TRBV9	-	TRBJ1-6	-	CASSVVESGPLHF	TGTGCCAGCAGCGTAGTCGAAAGCGGGCCCCTCCACTTT
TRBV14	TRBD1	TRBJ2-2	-	CASSQLRQGSTGELFF	TGTGCCAGCAGCCAACTTAGACAGGGTTCCACCGGGGAGCTGTTTTTT
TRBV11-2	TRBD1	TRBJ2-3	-	CASSLRGGYTDTQYF	TGTGCCAGCAGCTTAAGAGGGGGCTACACAGATACGCAGTATTTT
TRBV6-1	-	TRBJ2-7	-	CASSEERGGYEQYF	TGTGCCAGCAGTGAAGAGAGGGGAGGCTACGAGCAGTACTTC
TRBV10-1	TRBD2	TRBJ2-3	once	CASSESPTSPTDTQYF	TGCGCCAGCAGTGAGTCCCCGACTAGCCCCACAGATACGCAGTATTTT
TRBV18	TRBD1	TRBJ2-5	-	CASSPQGQGETQYF	TGTGCCAGCTCACCACAGGGACAGGGGGAGACCCAGTACTTC
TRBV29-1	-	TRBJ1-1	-	CSVASGEFNTEAFF	TGCAGCGTTGCGTCAGGGGAATTTAACACTGAAGCTTTCTTT
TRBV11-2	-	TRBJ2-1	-	CASSLELAVNEQFF	TGTGCCAGCAGCTTAGAACTAGCAGTCAATGAGCAGTTCTTC
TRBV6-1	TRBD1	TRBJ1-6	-	CASSPPGTVNSPLHF	TGTGCCAGCAGTCCCCCCGGGACAGTTAATTCACCCCTCCACTTT
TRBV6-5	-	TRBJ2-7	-	CASSYSDSFYEQYF	TGTGCCAGCAGTTATTCCGACAGCTTCTACGAGCAGTACTTC
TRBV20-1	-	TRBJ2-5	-	CSARPQGTQYF	TGCAGTGCTAGACCACAGGGGACCCAGTACTTC
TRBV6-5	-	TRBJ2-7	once	CASSYRRRASYEQYF	TGTGCCAGCAGTTACCGGCGGAGAGCCTCCTACGAGCAGTACTTC
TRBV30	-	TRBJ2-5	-	CAWSGLIHETQYF	TGTGCCTGGAGTGGCCTTATCCACGAGACCCAGTACTTC
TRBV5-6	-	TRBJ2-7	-	CASSPRMWNEQYF	TGTGCCAGCAGCCCCCGGATGTGGAACGAGCAGTACTTC
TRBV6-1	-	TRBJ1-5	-	CASSEDITGYSNQPQHF	TGTGCCAGCAGTGAAGATATCACGGGTTATAGCAATCAGCCCCAGCATTTT
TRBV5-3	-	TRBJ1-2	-	CARSLARQGPNYGYTF	TGTGCCAGAAGCTTGGCGCGGCAGGGACCTAACTATGGCTACACCTTC
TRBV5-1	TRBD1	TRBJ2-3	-	CASRETGGAGTDTQYF	TGCGCCAGCAGGGAGACAGGGGGCGCGGGCACAGATACGCAGTATTTT
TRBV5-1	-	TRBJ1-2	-	CASSLDTGRGYTF	TGCGCCAGCAGCCTAGACACTGGACGTGGCTACACCTTC
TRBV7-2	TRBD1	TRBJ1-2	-	CASSVTGISYGYTF	TGTGCCAGCAGCGTGACAGGGATCTCCTATGGCTACACCTTC
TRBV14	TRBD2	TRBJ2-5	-	CASSQVQTSGRRYF	TGTGCCAGCAGCCAAGTCCAGACTAGCGGGAGGCGGTACTTC
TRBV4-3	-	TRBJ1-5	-	CASSQEWGGGNQPQHF	TGCGCCAGCAGCCAAGAGTGGGGAGGCGGCAATCAGCCCCAGCATTTT
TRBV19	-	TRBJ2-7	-	CASTPNVGAVYEQYF	TGTGCCAGTACCCCCAACGTTGGGGCCGTATACGAGCAGTACTTC
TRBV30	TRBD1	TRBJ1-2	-	CALFTGGNYGYTF	TGTGCCTTATTTACAGGGGGTAACTATGGCTACACCTTC